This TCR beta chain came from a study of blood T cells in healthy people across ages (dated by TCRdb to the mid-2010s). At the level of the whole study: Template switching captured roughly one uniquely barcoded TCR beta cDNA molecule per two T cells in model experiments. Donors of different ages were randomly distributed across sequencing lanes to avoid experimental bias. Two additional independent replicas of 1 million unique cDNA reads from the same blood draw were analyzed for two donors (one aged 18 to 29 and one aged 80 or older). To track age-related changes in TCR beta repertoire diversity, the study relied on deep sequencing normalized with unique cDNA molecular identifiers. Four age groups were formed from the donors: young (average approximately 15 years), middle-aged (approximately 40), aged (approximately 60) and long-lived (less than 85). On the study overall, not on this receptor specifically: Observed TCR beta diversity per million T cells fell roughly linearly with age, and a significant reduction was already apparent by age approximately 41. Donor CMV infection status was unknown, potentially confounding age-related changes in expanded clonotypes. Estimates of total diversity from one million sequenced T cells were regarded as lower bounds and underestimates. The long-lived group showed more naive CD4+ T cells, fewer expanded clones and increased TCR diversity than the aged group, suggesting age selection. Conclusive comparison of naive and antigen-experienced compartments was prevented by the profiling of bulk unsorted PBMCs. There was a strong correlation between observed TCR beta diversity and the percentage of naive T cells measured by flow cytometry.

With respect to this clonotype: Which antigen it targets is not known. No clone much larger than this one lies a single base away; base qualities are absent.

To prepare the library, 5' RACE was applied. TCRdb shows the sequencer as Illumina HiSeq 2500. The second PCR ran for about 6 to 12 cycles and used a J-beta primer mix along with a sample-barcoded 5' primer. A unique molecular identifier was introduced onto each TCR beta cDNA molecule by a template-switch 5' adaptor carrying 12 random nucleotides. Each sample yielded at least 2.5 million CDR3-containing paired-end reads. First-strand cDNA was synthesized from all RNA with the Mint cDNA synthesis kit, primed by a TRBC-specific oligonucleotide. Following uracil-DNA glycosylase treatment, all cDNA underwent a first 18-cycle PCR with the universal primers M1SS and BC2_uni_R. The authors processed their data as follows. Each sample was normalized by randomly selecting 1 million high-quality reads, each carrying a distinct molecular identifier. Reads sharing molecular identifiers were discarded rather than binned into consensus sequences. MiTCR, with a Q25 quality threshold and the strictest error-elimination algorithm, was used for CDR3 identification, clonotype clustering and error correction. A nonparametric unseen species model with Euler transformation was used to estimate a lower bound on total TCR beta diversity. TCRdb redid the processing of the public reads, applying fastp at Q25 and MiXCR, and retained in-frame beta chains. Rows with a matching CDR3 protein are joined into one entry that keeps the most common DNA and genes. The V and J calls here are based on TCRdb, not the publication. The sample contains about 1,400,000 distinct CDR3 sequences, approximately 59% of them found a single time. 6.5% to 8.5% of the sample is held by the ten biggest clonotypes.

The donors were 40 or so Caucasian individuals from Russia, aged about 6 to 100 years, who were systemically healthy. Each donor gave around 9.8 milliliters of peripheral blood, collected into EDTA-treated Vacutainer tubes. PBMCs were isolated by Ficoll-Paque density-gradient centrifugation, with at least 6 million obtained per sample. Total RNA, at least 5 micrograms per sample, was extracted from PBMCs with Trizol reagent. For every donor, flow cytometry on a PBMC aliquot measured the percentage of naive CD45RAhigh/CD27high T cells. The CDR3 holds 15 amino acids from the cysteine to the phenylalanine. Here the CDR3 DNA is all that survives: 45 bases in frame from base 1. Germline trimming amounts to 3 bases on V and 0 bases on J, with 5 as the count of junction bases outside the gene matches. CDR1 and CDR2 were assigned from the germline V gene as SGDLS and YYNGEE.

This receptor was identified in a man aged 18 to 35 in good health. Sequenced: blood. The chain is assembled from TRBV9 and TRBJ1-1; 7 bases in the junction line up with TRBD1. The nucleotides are TGTGCCAGCAGCGCCAGGGGGGCCATGAACACTGAAGCTTTCTTT. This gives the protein CASSARGAMNTEAFF.